In its sample, the clone carrying this T cell receptor beta chain is medium-sized. This sample was included in a study of immune characterization of retroperitoneal liposarcoma. TCRdb reprocessed the PCR reads with MiXCR, giving one entry per CDR3 protein. The table includes approximately 7,100 distinct CDR3 sequences, roughly 30% detected once. V was cut by 8 bases and J by 5 bases, with 15 bases left in between. The germline V gene has CDR1 MNHNS and CDR2 SASEGT. The CDR3 totals 14 residues. The chain is built from TRBV6-1 and TRBJ2-2; the D gene is possibly TRBD2 (5 bases). The sequencing input was blood. The TCR was taken from a male donor with retroperitoneal liposarcoma. CDR3 amino acids: CASLRAWRTGELFF. The CDR3 DNA is TGTGCCAGCTTGCGGGCTTGGAGGACCGGGGAGCTGTTTTTT.